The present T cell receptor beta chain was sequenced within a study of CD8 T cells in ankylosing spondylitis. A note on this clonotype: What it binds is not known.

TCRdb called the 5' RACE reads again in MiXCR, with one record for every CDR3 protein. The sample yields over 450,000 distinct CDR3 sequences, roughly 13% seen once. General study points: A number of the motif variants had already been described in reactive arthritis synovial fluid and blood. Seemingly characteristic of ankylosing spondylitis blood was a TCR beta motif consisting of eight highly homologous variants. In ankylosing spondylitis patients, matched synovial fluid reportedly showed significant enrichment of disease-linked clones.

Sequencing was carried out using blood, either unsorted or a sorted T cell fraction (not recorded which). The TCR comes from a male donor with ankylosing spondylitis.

In DNA, the CDR3 is TGTGCCAGCAGCGTGAGTAGCGGGAGTAGTAGTGAGCAGTTCTTC. Translating gives CASSVSSGSSSEQFF. The chain joins TRBV9 to TRBJ2-1; 9 positions match TRBD2. The J segment lost 9 bases and the V segment lost 2 bases, leaving 9 bases of the junction unmatched. Per germline, CDR1 SGDLS and CDR2 YYNGEE. This CDR3 has 15 amino acids.